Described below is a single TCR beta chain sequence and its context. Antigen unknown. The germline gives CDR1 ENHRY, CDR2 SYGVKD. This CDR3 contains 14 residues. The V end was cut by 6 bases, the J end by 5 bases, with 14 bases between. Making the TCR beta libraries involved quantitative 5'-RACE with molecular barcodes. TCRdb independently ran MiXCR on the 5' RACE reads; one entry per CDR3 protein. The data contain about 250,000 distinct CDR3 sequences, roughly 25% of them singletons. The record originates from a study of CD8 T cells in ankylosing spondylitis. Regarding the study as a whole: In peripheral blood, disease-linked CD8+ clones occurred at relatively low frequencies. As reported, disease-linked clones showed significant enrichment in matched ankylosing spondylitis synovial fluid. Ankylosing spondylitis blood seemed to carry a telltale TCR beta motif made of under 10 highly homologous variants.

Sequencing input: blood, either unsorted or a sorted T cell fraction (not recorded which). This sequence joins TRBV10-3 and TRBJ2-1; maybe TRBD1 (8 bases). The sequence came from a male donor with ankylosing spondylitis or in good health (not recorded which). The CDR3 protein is CAIRRGTGDNEQFF. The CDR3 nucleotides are TGTGCCATCAGGCGGGGGACAGGCGACAATGAGCAGTTCTTC.